Reported below is one T cell receptor (beta chain). Some clones are missing from TCRdb's copy, which holds only in-frame ones; the method was immunoSEQ multiplex PCR. Found here are around 20,000 clones, roughly 65% of them singletons; the top ten hold about 30%. The data were taken from a study of cytotoxic CD8 clonotypes in ibrutinib-treated CLL. This CDR3 spans 15 amino acids. V shed 2 bases and J shed 5 bases, with 15 bases lying between them. Germline V CDR1 and CDR2: MNHEY, SMNVEV (reference sequence). This sequence originates from a human donor with chronic lymphocytic leukemia. Sequencing was performed on PBMCs, taken after 24 months of ibrutinib treatment. V is TRBV27 and J is TRBJ1-1; D possibly corresponds to TRBD1 (5 bases). CDR3 DNA: TGTGCCAGCAGTTTAGGCCCAGGGTCAGGGACTGAAGCTTTCTTT. Translated, it gives CASSLGPGSGTEAFF.